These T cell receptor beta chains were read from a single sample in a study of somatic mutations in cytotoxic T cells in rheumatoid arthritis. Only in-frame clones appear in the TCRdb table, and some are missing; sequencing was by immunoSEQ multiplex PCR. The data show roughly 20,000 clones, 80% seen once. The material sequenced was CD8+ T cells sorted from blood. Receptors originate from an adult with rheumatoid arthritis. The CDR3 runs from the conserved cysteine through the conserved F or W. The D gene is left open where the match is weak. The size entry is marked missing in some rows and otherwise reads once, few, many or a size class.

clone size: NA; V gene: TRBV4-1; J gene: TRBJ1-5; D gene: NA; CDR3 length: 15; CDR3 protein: CASSQSQGNNQPQHF; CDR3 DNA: TGCGCCAGCAGCCAAAGCCAGGGGAACAATCAGCCCCAGCATTTT
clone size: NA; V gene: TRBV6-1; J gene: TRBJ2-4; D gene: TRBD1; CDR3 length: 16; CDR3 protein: CASSEQQGPAKNIQYF; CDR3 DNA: TGTGCCAGCAGTGAACAACAGGGGCCAGCCAAAAACATTCAGTACTTC
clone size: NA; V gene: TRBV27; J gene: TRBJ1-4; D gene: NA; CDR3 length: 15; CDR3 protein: CASSSARDPLEKLFF; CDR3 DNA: TGTGCCAGCAGTAGCGCCCGGGACCCTCTTGAAAAACTGTTTTTT
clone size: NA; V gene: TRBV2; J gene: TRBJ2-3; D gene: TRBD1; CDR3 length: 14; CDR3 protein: CASSPGQSTDTQYF; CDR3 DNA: TGTGCCAGCAGCCCGGGACAGAGCACAGATACGCAGTATTTT
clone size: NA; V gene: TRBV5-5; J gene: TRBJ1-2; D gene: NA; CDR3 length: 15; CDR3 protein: CASSLVGNADYGYTF; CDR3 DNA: TGTGCCAGCAGCTTGGTTGGCAACGCGGACTATGGCTACACCTTC
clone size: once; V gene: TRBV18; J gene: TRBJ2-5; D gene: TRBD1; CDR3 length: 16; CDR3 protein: CASSPTAGGLDETQYF; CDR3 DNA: TGTGCCAGCTCACCAACGGCAGGGGGCTTGGATGAGACCCAGTACTTC
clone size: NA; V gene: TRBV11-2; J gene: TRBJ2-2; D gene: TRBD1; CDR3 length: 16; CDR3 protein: CASSRRGQTNTGELFF; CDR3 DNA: TGTGCCAGCAGCCGTCGGGGACAGACGAACACCGGGGAGCTGTTTTTT
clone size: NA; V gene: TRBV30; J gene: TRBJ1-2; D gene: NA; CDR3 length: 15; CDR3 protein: CAWTGQGGTNYGYTF; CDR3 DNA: TGTGCCTGGACGGGGCAGGGTGGAACTAATTATGGCTACACCTTC
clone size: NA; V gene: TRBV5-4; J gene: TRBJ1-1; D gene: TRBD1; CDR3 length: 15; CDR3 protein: CASSSTDRGRTEAFF; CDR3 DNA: TGTGCCAGCAGCTCAACGGACAGGGGGCGCACTGAAGCTTTCTTT
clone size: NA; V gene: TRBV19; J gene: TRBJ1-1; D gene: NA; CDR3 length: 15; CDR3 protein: CASSIVSGGYTEAFF; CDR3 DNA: TGTGCCAGTAGTATAGTTTCGGGCGGGTACACTGAAGCTTTCTTT
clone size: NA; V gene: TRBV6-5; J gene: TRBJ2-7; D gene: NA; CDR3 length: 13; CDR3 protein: CASSYSSSYEQYF; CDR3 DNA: TGTGCCAGCAGTTACAGTAGCTCCTACGAGCAGTACTTC
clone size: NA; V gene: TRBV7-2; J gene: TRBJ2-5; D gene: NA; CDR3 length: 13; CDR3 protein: CASSLAGRETQYF; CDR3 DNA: TGTGCCAGCAGCTTAGCGGGCCGAGAGACCCAGTACTTC
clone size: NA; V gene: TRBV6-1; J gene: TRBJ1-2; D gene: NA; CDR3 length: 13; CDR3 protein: CASSEGQVYGYTF; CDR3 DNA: TGTGCCAGCAGTGAAGGGCAGGTCTATGGCTACACCTTC
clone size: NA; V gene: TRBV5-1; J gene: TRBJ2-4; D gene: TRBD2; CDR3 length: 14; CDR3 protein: CASSLTSGGNIQYF; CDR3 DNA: TGCGCCAGCAGCTTGACTAGCGGGGGGAACATTCAGTACTTC
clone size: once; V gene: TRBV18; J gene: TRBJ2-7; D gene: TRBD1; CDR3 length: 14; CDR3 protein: CASSPDRGIYEQYF; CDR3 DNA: TGTGCCAGCTCGCCCGACAGGGGGATTTACGAGCAGTACTTC
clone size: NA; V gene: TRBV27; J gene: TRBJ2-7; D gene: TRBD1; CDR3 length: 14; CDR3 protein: CASSPTGGPHEQYF; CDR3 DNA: TGTGCCAGCAGCCCGACAGGGGGCCCCCACGAGCAGTACTTC
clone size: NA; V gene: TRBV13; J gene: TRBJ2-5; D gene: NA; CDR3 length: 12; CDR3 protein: CASRQYQETQYF; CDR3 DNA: TGTGCCAGCAGACAGTACCAAGAGACCCAGTACTTC
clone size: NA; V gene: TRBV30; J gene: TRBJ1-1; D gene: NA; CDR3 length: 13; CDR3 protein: CAWSSTEYGEAFF; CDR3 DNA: TGTGCCTGGAGCTCTACGGAGTACGGTGAAGCTTTCTTT
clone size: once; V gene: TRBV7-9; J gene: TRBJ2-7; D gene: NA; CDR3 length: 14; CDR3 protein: CASSLEPFSYEQYF; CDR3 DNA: TGTGCCAGCAGCTTAGAACCTTTCTCCTACGAGCAGTACTTC
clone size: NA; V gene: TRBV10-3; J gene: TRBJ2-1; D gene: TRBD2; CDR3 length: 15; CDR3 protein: CAISDSGGLYNEQFF; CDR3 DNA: TGTGCCATCAGTGATAGCGGGGGGCTCTACAATGAGCAGTTCTTC
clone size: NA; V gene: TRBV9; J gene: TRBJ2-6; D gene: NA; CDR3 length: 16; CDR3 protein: CASSAGATPGANVLTF; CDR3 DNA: TGTGCCAGCAGCGCCGGGGCGACCCCTGGGGCCAACGTCCTGACTTTC
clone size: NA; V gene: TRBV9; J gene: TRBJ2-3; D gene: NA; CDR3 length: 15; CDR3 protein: CASSVGLSGTDTQYF; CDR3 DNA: TGTGCCAGCAGCGTAGGGTTAAGTGGTACAGATACGCAGTATTTT
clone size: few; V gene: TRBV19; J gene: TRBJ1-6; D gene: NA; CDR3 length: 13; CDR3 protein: CASSLTGNSPLHF; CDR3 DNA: TGTGCCAGTAGTTTAACAGGGAATTCACCCCTCCACTTT
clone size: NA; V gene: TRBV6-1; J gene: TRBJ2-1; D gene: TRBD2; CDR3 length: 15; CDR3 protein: CASRIAGSSYNEQFF; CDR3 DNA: TGTGCCAGCAGAATAGCGGGGAGCTCCTACAATGAGCAGTTCTTC
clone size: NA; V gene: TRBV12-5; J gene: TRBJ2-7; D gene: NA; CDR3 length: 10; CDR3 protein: CASMGYEQYF; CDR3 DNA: TGTGCTAGTATGGGCTACGAGCAGTACTTC
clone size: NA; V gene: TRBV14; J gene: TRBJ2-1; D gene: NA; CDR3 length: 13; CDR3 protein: CASSQDFRSEQFF; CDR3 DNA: TGTGCCAGCAGCCAAGATTTTCGTAGTGAGCAGTTCTTC
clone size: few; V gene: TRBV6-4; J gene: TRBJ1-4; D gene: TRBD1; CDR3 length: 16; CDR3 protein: CASSDSPGGGEEKLFF; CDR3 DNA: TGTGCCAGCAGTGACTCCCCAGGGGGCGGGGAAGAAAAACTGTTTTTT
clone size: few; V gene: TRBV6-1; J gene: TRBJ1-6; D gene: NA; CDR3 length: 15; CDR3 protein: CASTPRAQPNSPLHF; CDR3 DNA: TGTGCCAGCACTCCAAGGGCACAACCGAATTCACCCCTCCACTTT
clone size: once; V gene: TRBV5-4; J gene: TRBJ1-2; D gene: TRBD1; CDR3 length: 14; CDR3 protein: CASSPRTGGSGYTF; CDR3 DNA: TGTGCCAGCAGTCCGAGGACAGGGGGAAGTGGCTACACCTTC
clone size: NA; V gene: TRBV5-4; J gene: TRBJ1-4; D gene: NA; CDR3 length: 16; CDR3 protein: CASSFGWGSTNEKLFF; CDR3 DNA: TGTGCCAGCAGCTTTGGTTGGGGCTCAACTAATGAAAAACTGTTTTTT
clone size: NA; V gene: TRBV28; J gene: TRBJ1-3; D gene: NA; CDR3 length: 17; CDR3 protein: CASSPTLWELGGNTIYF; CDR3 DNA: TGTGCCAGCAGTCCGACCCTTTGGGAACTAGGTGGAAACACCATATATTTT
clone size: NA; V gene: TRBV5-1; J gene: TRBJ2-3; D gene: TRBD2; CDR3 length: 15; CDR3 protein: CASSLGAGSTDTQYF; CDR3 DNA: TGCGCCAGCAGCTTGGGAGCGGGGAGCACAGATACGCAGTATTTT
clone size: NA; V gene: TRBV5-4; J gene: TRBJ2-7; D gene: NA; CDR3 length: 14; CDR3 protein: CASSYNARVYEQYF; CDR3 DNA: TGTGCCAGCAGCTATAACGCACGGGTCTACGAGCAGTACTTC
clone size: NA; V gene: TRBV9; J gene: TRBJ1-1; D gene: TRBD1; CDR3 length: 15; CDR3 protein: CASSQTGGVNTEAFF; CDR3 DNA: TGTGCCAGCAGCCAAACAGGGGGCGTGAACACTGAAGCTTTCTTT
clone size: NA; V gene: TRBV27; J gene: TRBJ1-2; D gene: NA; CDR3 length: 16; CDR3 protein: CASSFGGPQANYGYTF; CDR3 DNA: TGTGCCAGCAGTTTTGGGGGGCCTCAAGCTAACTATGGCTACACCTTC
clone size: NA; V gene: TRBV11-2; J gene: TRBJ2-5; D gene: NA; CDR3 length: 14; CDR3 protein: CASISEGAKETQYF; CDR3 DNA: TGTGCCAGCATTTCGGAGGGGGCGAAAGAGACCCAGTACTTC
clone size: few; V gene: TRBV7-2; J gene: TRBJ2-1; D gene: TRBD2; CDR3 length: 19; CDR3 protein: CASSLHGTSGGPYGNEQFF; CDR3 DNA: TGTGCCAGCAGCTTACACGGGACTAGCGGAGGGCCATATGGGAATGAGCAGTTCTTC
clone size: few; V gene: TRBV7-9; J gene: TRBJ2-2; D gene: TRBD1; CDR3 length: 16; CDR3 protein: CASSLNSGQSYGELFF; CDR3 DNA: TGTGCCAGCAGCTTAAATTCGGGACAGTCATACGGGGAGCTGTTTTTT
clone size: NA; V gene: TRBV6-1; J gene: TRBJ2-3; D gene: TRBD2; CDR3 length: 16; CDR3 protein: CASSAVGGGSTDTQYF; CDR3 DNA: TGTGCCAGCAGTGCGGTTGGGGGGGGGAGCACAGATACGCAGTATTTT
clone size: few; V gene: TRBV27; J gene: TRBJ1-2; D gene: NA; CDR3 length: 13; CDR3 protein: CASSLEPNYGYTF; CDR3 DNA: TGTGCCAGCAGTTTGGAGCCAAACTATGGCTACACCTTC
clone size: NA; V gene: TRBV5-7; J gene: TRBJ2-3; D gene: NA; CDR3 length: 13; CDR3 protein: CASSRPSLGTQYF; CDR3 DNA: TGTGCCAGCAGCCGGCCTAGCCTGGGTACGCAGTATTTT
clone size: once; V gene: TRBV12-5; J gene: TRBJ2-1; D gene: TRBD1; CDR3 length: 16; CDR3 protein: CASGLVPLDRGLEQFF; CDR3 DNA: TGTGCTAGTGGTTTGGTACCTTTGGACAGGGGACTGGAGCAGTTCTTC
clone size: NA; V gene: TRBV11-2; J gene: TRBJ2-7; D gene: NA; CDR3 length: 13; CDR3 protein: CASSLTHGGGPYF; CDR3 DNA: TGTGCCAGCAGCTTAACGCATGGGGGAGGCCCGTACTTC
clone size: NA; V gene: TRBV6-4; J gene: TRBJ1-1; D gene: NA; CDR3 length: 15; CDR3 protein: CASSEQAGLNTEAFF; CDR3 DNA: TGTGCCAGCAGTGAGCAGGCGGGTTTGAACACTGAAGCTTTCTTT